This T cell receptor beta chain was recovered during a study of blood T cell repertoires in COVID-19. Assay used: immunoSEQ multiplex PCR; TCRdb lists only in-frame clones, some missing. This sample has just under 150,000 clones, with about 85% found just once. The CDR3 has 16 amino acids. V was clipped by 3 bases and J by 3 bases; unmatched bases: 10. Germline loops: CDR1 SGHRS, CDR2 YFSETQ. This clone appeared a single time. The sequenced sample was peripheral blood. This receptor was taken from a human donor with acute or convalescent COVID-19. The donor label of this sample is uncertain. The genes are TRBV5-1 and TRBJ1-2, with 8 bases identical to TRBD1. CDR3 sequence (DNA): TGCGCCAGCAGCTCGACAGGGGCCGGGATGGACTATGGCTACACCTTC. Its translation: CASSSTGAGMDYGYTF.